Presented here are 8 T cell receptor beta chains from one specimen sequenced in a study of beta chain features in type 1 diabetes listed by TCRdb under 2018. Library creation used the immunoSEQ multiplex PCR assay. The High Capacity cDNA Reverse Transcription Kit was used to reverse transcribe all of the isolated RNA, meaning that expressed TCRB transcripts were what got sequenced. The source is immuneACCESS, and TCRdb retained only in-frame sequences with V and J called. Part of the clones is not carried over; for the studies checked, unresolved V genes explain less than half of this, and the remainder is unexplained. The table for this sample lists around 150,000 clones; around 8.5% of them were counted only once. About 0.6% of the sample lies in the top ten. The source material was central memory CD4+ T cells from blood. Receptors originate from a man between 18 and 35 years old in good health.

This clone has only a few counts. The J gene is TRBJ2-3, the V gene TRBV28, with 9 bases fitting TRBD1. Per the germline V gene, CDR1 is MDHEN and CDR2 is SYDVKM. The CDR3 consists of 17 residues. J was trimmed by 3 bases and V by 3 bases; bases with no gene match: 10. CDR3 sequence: CASSFARGTGFTDTQYF. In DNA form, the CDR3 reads TGTGCCAGCAGTTTCGCCCGCGGGACAGGGTTTACAGATACGCAGTATTTT.

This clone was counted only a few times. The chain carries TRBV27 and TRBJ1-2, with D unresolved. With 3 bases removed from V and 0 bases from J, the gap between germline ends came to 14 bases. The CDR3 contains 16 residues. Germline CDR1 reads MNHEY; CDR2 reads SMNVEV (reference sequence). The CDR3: CASSLKLNPSNYGYTF. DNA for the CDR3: TGTGCCAGCAGTTTGAAACTAAACCCTTCTAACTATGGCTACACCTTC.

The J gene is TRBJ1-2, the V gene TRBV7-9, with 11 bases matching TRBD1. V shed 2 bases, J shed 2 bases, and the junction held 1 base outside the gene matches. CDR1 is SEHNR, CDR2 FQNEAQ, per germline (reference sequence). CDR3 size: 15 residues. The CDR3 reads CASSLRDRGNYGYTF. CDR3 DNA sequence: TGTGCCAGCAGCTTACGGGACAGGGGGAACTATGGCTACACCTTC.

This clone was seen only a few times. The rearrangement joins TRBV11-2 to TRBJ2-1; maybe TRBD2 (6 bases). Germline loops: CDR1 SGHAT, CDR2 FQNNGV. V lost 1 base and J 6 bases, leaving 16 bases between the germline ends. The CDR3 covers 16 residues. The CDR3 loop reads CASSLVTSFVLNEQFF. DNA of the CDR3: TGTGCCAGCAGCTTAGTCACTAGCTTTGTCCTCAATGAGCAGTTCTTC.

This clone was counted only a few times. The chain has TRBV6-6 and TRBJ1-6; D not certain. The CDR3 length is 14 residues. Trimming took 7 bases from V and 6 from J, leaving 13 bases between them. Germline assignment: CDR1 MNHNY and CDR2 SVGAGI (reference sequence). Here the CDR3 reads CASTRRGANSPLHF. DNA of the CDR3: TGTGCCAGCACTCGCCGGGGAGCTAATTCACCCCTCCACTTT.

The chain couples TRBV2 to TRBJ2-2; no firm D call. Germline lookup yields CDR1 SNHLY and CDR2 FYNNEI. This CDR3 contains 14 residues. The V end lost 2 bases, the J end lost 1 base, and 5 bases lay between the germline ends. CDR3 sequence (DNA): TGTGCCAGCAGTGAATTCCAGAACACCGGGGAGCTGTTTTTT. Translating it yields CASSEFQNTGELFF. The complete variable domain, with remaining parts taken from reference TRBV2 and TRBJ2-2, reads EPEVTQTPSHQVTQMGQEVILRCVPISNHLYFYWYRQILGQKVEFLVSFYNNEISEKSEIFDDQFSVERPDGSNFTLKIRSTKLEDSAMYFCASSEFQNTGELFFGEGSRLTVL.

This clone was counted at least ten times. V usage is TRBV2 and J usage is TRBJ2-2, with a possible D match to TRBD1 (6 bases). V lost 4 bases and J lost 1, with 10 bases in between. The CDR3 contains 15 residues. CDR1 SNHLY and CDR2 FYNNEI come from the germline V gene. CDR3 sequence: CASSGVTGNTGELFF. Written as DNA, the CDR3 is TGTGCCAGCAGTGGGGTGACAGGGAACACCGGGGAGCTGTTTTTT.

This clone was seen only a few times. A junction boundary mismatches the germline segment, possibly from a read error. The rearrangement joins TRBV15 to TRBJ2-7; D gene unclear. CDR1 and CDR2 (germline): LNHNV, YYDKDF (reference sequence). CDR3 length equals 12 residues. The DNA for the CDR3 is TGTGCCACCAGCAGAGATTCCCGGTCGTTGGACTTC. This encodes CATSRDSRSLDF.